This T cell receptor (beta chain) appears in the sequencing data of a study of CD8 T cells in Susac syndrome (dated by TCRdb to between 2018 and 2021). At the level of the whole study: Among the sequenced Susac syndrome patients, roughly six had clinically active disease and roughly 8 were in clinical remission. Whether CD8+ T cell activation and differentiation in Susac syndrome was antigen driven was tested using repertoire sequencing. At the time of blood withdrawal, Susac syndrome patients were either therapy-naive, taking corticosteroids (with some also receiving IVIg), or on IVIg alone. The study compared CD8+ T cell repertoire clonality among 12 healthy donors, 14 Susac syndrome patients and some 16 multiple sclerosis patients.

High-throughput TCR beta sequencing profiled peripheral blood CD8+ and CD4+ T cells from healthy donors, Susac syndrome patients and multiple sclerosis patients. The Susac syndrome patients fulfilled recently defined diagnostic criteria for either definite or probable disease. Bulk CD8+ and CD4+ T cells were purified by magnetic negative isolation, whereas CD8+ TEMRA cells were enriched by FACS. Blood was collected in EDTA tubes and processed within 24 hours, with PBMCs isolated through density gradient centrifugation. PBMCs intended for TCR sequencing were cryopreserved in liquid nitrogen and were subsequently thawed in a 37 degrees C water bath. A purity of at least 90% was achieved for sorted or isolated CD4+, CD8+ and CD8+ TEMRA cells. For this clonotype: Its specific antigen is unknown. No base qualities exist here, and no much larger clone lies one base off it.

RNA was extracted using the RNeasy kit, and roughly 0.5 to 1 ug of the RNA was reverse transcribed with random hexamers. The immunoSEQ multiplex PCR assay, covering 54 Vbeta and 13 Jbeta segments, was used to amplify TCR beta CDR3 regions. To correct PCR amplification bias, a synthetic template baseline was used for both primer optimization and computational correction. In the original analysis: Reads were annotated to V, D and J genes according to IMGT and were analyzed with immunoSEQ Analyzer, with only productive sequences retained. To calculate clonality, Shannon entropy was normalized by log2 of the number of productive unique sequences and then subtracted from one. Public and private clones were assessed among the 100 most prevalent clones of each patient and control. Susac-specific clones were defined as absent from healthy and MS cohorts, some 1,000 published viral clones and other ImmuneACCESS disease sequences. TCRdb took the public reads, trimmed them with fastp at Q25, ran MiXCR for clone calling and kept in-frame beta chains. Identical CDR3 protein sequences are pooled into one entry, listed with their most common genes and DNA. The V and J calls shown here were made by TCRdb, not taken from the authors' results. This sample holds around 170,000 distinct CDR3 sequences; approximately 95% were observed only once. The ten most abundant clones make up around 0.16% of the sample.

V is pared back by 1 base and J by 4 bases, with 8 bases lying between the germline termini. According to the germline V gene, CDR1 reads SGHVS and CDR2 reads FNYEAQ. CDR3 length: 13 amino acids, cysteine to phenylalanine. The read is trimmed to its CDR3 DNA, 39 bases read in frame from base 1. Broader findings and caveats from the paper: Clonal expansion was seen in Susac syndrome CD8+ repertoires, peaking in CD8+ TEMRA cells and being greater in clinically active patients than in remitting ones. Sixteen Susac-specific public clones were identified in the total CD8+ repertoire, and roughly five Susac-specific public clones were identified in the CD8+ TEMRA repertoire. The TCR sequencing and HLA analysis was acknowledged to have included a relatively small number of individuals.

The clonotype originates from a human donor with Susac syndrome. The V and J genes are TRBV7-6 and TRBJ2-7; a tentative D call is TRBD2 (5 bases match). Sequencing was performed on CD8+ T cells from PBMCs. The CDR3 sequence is CASSLEPGYEQYF. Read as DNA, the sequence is TGTGCCAGCAGCTTAGAACCGGGATACGAGCAGTACTTC.